These 16 T cell receptor beta chains were all obtained from the same sample, sequenced in a study of sequential checkpoint blockade in melanoma. Treatment: randomized to nivolumab then ipilimumab (arm A) or the reverse (arm B). Sequencing was performed with immunoSEQ multiplex PCR; in TCRdb, only in-frame clones are kept and a portion is missing. The sample holds roughly 13,000 clones, 52% seen once. The starting material was CD8+ T cells sorted from blood (inferred from file names), obtained from a patient given nivolumab and ipilimumab in sequence. The receptors stem from a human donor with melanoma.

The V and J genes are TRBV6-6 and TRBJ1-2; possibly TRBD1 for D (6 bases). This CDR3 spans 13 amino acids. V gave up 6 bases and J gave up 7 bases, with 15 bases separating them. CDR1 is MNHNY, CDR2 SVGAGI, per germline (reference sequence). CDR3 sequence (DNA): TGTGCCAGCAGCCATACAGGGTTTCGTGGCTACACCTTC. This translates into CASSHTGFRGYTF.

CDR3 DNA sequence: TGTGCCAGTAGTACCTTTTCAGGGGGACAAAAGCAGTTCTTC. Its translation is CASSTFSGGQKQFF. J is TRBJ2-1 and V is TRBV19; 7 bases align to TRBD1. This CDR3 is built from 14 residues. The trim removed 4 bases at V and 11 bases at J, leaving 11 bases unmatched. Germline V gene data show CDR1 as LNHDA and CDR2 as SQIVND (reference sequence).

By share, this clone ranks as medium-sized. This sequence joins TRBV6-1 and TRBJ2-7; D is possibly TRBD1 (6 bases). The length of the CDR3 is 13 residues. The V gene's germline CDR1 is MNHNS and CDR2 SASEGT. Trimming stripped 8 bases from V and 2 bases from J, with 13 bases between. Here the CDR3 DNA reads TGTGCCAGCGGGGGCGGGCTCACCTACGAGCAGTACTTC. Protein product: CASGGGLTYEQYF.

The rearrangement uses TRBV11-2 and TRBJ2-7, with unresolved D. V lost 1 base and J lost 0, with 10 bases in between. Germline CDR1 and CDR2: SGHAT and FQNNGV. The CDR3 loop spans 15 amino acids. As DNA, the CDR3 is TGTGCCAGCAGCTTAGGTCTGGGCACCTCCTACGAGCAGTACTTC. It specifies CASSLGLGTSYEQYF.

V and J are TRBV5-6 and TRBJ2-7; D possibly corresponds to TRBD1 (6 bases). The CDR3 is 14 residues long. CDR1 SGHDT and CDR2 YYEEEE come from the germline V gene. V shed 2 bases and J shed 9 bases, with 18 bases lying between them. CDR3 DNA sequence: TGTGCCAGCAGCTTACCAGGGGTGAGCGTCGGGCAGTACTTC. Protein product: CASSLPGVSVGQYF. Full variable domain (outside the CDR3, taken from reference TRBV5-6 and TRBJ2-7): DAGVTQSPTHLIKTRGQQVTLRCSPKSGHDTVSWYQQALGQGPQFIFQYYEEEERQRGNFPDRFSGHQFPNYSSELNVNALLLGDSALYLCASSLPGVSVGQYFGPGTRLTVT.

This clone occurred a few times. The chain uses TRBV11-2 and TRBJ1-1, with unresolved D. The V and J ends lost 5 bases and 1 base respectively, with 14 bases between them. The CDR3 length is 15 residues. Germline CDR1 SGHAT, CDR2 FQNNGV. The CDR3 protein is CASSPSVLTNTEAFF. Here the CDR3 DNA reads TGTGCCAGCAGCCCCTCGGTTCTAACGAACACTGAAGCTTTCTTT. Combining the CDR3 with reference TRBV11-2 and TRBJ1-1 gives the whole variable domain EAGVAQSPRYKIIEKRQSVAFWCNPISGHATLYWYQQILGQGPKLLIQFQNNGVVDDSQLPKDRFSAERLKGVDSTLKIQPAKLEDSAVYLCASSPSVLTNTEAFFGQGTRLTVV.

This sequence joins TRBV25-1 and TRBJ1-1; 9 bases match TRBD1. This CDR3 is built from 14 residues. The ends lost 8 bases at V and 4 bases at J; junction bases unmatched: 8. Germline V gives CDR1 MGHDK, CDR2 SYGVNS. CDR3 DNA: TGTGCCAGCTCTACGTGGGACAGGGCCACTGAAGCTTTCTTT. Its translation: CASSTWDRATEAFF.

The chain links TRBV6-5 to TRBJ1-4; 8 bases agree with TRBD1. This CDR3 is 16 amino acids long. In germline, CDR1 is MNHEY, CDR2 SVGAGI. V gave up 0 bases and J gave up 4 bases; unmatched junction bases: 4. CDR3 loop: CASSYSGTGLNEKLFF. CDR3 nucleotide sequence: TGTGCCAGCAGTTACTCCGGGACAGGCCTTAATGAAAAACTGTTTTTT.

This clone has only a few counts. The chain employs TRBV6-6 and TRBJ1-6; D call uncertain. Trimming took off 6 bases at V and 6 bases at J, with 15 bases between the two ends. From germline, CDR1 is MNHNY and CDR2 SVGAGI (reference sequence). CDR3 length equals 15 residues. The CDR3 region is CASRHLTEGNSPLHF. The CDR3 DNA sequence: TGTGCCAGCAGACATCTAACAGAGGGTAATTCACCCCTCCACTTT.

The V call is TRBV4-1, the J call TRBJ2-1; TRBD2 aligns across 11 bases. The germline V gene has CDR1 MGHRA and CDR2 YSYEKL. The V segment lost 5 bases and the J segment 7 bases; nucleotides outside the gene matches: 10. The CDR3 has 16 amino acids. CDR3 DNA: TGCGCCAGCAGCGTGGTAGCGGGAGGGTTGAGGAATGAGCAGTTCTTC. Protein product: CASSVVAGGLRNEQFF.

The chain carries TRBV28 and TRBJ1-2, with 7 bases fitting TRBD1. Germline V CDR1 and CDR2: MDHEN, SYDVKM. The ends lost 2 bases at V and 0 bases at J; junction bases unmatched: 6. The CDR3 is 16 residues long. The CDR3 spells CASSLIDRAANYGYTF. The DNA for the CDR3 is TGTGCCAGCAGTTTAATCGACAGGGCAGCTAACTATGGCTACACCTTC.

This chain uses TRBV18 with TRBJ2-5; 10 nucleotides align to TRBD2. In germline, CDR1 is KGHSH, CDR2 LQKENI. After removal of 6 bases from V and 5 bases from J, the junction contained 9 bases not matched to a gene. CDR3 length: 15 amino acids. The CDR3 sequence is CASSETSGEVETQYF. The CDR3 DNA sequence: TGTGCCAGCTCGGAAACTAGCGGGGAGGTGGAGACCCAGTACTTC.

This clone showed up just a few times. This chain links TRBV9 with TRBJ2-1, with D possibly TRBD2 on 6 matching bases. The CDR3 contains 15 residues. V was cut by 0 bases and J by 0 bases, with 7 bases left in between. In germline, CDR1 is SGDLS, CDR2 YYNGEE. The CDR3, as DNA: TGTGCCAGCAGCGTAGCCGGGGGCTCCTACAATGAGCAGTTCTTC. Translated: CASSVAGGSYNEQFF.

The sample holds a few counts of this clone. The rearrangement links TRBV19 to TRBJ2-7, with 9 bases identical to TRBD2. CDR1 is LNHDA and CDR2 is SQIVND in the germline V gene (reference sequence). This CDR3 region has 16 residues. V shed 4 bases, J shed 7 bases, and the junction held 14 bases outside the gene matches. The CDR3 sequence: CASSTSWASGVGEQYF. The DNA of the CDR3 is TGTGCCAGTAGTACCTCGTGGGCTAGCGGGGTAGGGGAGCAGTACTTC.

The CDR3 loop reads CASSFEFGGDEQYF. CDR3 nucleotides: TGTGCCAGCAGCTTTGAGTTCGGGGGAGACGAGCAGTACTTC. The chain recombines TRBV7-9 with TRBJ2-7; the D gene is possibly TRBD2 (6 bases). Germline V gene lookup returns CDR1 SEHNR and CDR2 FQNEAQ (reference sequence). This CDR3 is 14 amino acids long. With 3 bases removed from V and 5 bases from J, the gap between germline ends came to 14 bases.

The V call is TRBV28, the J call TRBJ2-1, with 7 bases that match TRBD1. The trim removed 5 bases at V and 4 bases at J, leaving 5 bases unmatched. The length of the CDR3 is 14 residues. CDR1 is MDHEN, CDR2 SYDVKM, per germline. CDR3 sequence: CASSDRDTYNEQFF. The CDR3 bases are TGTGCCAGCAGTGACAGGGATACGTACAATGAGCAGTTCTTC.